This record covers a single T cell receptor beta chain. Its antigen is not known. The V and J ends lost 6 bases and 1 base, in that order; junction bases with no gene match: 8. The germline CDR1 and CDR2 sequences are MDHEN and SYDVKM. The CDR3 is made up of 15 amino acids. MiXCR, run by TCRdb on the RT-PCR reads, gives a single entry per CDR3 protein. The sample includes 500,000 or so distinct CDR3 sequences, about 15% of them seen just once. The data belong to a study of response to subunit inactivated influenza vaccine. Study-level points and caveats: The authors put forward the suggestion that each seasonal influenza vaccination may bring in only a limited number of new T cells.

The sample in question was CD4+ T cells sorted from PBMCs, obtained around 2 years after vaccination. The V call is TRBV28, the J call TRBJ2-5, with 7 nucleotides matching TRBD1. The origin of this receptor is a man between 45 and 75 years old who received an inactivated influenza vaccine. The CDR3 DNA reads TGTGCCAGCAGATCATCTGACAGGGTCCAAGAGACCCAGTACTTC. Translating gives CASRSSDRVQETQYF.